This T cell receptor (beta chain) is drawn from a study of blood T cell repertoires in COVID-19. Study as a whole: The cDNA or gDNA used as material had been derived from T cells, B-cell-depleted T cells, or PBMCs.

Per the authors' pipeline: Researchers report that nucleated cell counts were estimated from reference gene primer amplification. Assay used: immunoSEQ multiplex PCR; TCRdb lists only in-frame clones, some missing. Clone size and the V and J calls come from that table; the DNA yielded D and trimming. The repertoire includes roughly 250,000 clones, approximately 91% of them detected once, and about 2.1% sits in the top ten. Germline values: CDR1 SGHRS, CDR2 YFSETQ. The CDR3 has 15 amino acids. Trimming left V 0 bases short and J 7 bases short, with 13 bases between. Individuals drawn from under 30 US areas were about 18 to 89 years old. Participants were placed into cohorts based on the clinical history they reported.

Sequences were obtained from PBMCs or T cells enriched from blood (not recorded which). The source of this sequence is a middle-aged woman with acute COVID-19. V usage is TRBV5-1 and J usage is TRBJ2-2; no reliable D call. The CDR3 bases are TGCGCCAGCAGCTTGGCCCCCCTAGTTGGCGGGGAGCTGTTTTTT. It translates to CASSLAPLVGGELFF.